Each of the 30 T cell receptor beta chains below was sequenced from the same sample in a study of blood T cells in healthy people across ages. Next came a second PCR, run for about 7 to 12 cycles, which used a sample-barcoded 5' primer along with a J-beta primer mix. Using its own MiXCR run on the 5' RACE reads, TCRdb lists one record per CDR3 protein. The sample consists of 890,000 or so distinct CDR3 sequences, less than 80% of them appearing once. The source material was blood. The receptors derive from a man aged 25 to 40 in good health.

The gene calls are TRBV27 and TRBJ1-2, with a weak D call TRBD1 (5 bases). CDR3 length: 14 amino acids. The germline V gene has CDR1 MNHEY and CDR2 SMNVEV (reference sequence). Trimming cost V 1 base and J 7 bases, with 13 bases left between them. CDR3 bases: TGTGCCAGCAGTTTATACGCAGGGCCCTGTGGCTACACCTTC. It yields the protein CASSLYAGPCGYTF.

This clonotype occurred a few times. J is TRBJ2-4 and V is TRBV6-6; D may correspond to TRBD1 or TRBD2 (5 bases each). The germline CDR1 and CDR2 sequences are MNHNY and SVGAGI (reference sequence). V lost 6 bases, J lost 7 bases, and 16 bases lay in between. The CDR3 sequence is 14 residues long. CDR3 sequence: CASRPGLDTNIQYF. For the CDR3, the DNA is TGTGCCAGCAGGCCGGGGCTAGATACGAACATTCAGTACTTC.

The chain links TRBV7-2 to TRBJ2-2; tentatively, D is TRBD1 (6 bases). From germline, CDR1 is SGHTA and CDR2 FQGNSA. V lost 8 bases and J 7 bases, leaving 17 bases between the germline ends. The CDR3 spans 14 residues. The CDR3 nucleotides are TGTGCCAGCGCCTTTCAAGGGGGAAACGGGGAGCTGTTTTTT. It codes for CASAFQGGNGELFF.

This clonotype was seen at least ten times. This chain uses TRBV9 with TRBJ2-1, with 9 bases fitting TRBD1. The CDR3 is 15 residues long. CDR1 is SGDLS and CDR2 is YYNGEE in the germline V gene. V trimming: 3 bases; J trimming: 1 base; junction bases outside the gene matches: 2. The CDR3 spells CASSAGTGSYNEQFF. CDR3 DNA: TGTGCCAGCAGCGCAGGGACAGGGTCCTACAATGAGCAGTTCTTC.

CDR3 residues: CATSRTGGEEGQFF. The CDR3 coding sequence is TGTGCCACCAGTCGGACAGGGGGCGAAGAAGGGCAGTTCTTC. The chain uses TRBV24-1 and TRBJ2-1; 11 nucleotides match TRBD1. Germline V lookup: CDR1 KGHDR, CDR2 SFDVKD. The J segment lost 12 bases and the V segment lost 6 bases, leaving 9 bases of the junction unmatched. The CDR3 length is 14 residues.

The chain employs TRBV7-2 and TRBJ2-1; 12 positions match TRBD2. The V gene's germline CDR1 is SGHTA and CDR2 FQGNSA. This CDR3 is built from 15 residues. J gave up 4 bases and V 6 bases, and 4 bases lay outside the gene matches. The CDR3 bases are TGTGCCAGCAGGTGGACTAGCGGGGCTTACAATGAGCAGTTCTTC. It specifies CASRWTSGAYNEQFF.

This chain joins TRBV5-5 and TRBJ2-5; D gene uncertain. The germline CDR1 and CDR2 sequences are SGHKS and YYEKEE (reference sequence). The CDR3 is 14 residues long. The V and J ends lost 4 bases and 5 bases respectively, with 15 bases between them. CDR3 amino acids: CASSADLGPETQYF. The CDR3 region has the DNA TGTGCCAGCAGCGCCGACTTAGGACCTGAGACCCAGTACTTC.

The genes are TRBV6-1 and TRBJ2-4; the D gene is possibly TRBD1 (5 bases). This CDR3 region has 12 residues. V was trimmed by 10 bases and J by 1 base, leaving 8 bases between them. Germline V gives CDR1 MNHNS, CDR2 SASEGT. In DNA form, the CDR3 reads TGTGCCACCGGACACGCCAAAAACATTCAGTACTTC. This gives the protein CATGHAKNIQYF.

The chain couples TRBV7-6 to TRBJ2-3; D may be TRBD1 or TRBD2 (5 bases each). CDR1 and CDR2 from the germline V gene are SGHVS and FNYEAQ. The CDR3 has 18 amino acids. Trimming took 0 bases from V and 0 from J, leaving 16 bases between them. Written as DNA, the CDR3 is TGTGCCAGCAGCTTAGCCGGGGCAGTCGAGGGGAGCACAGATACGCAGTATTTT. Protein: CASSLAGAVEGSTDTQYF.

This clonotype has a handful of counts. This rearrangement joins TRBV4-2 to TRBJ2-5; TRBD2 aligns across 10 bases. The V segment lost 3 bases and the J segment 5 bases; nucleotides outside the gene matches: 3. There are 14 residues in the CDR3. The germline CDR1 and CDR2 sequences are LGHNA and YNFKEQ. The CDR3 DNA reads as TGTGCCAGCAGCCAGGGGACTAGCGACGAGACCCAGTACTTC. This gives the protein CASSQGTSDETQYF.

The chain carries TRBV9 and TRBJ2-7; the D is unclear. In germline, CDR1 is SGDLS, CDR2 YYNGEE. V lost 4 bases and J lost 4, with 15 bases in between. The CDR3 contains 14 residues. The DNA of the CDR3 is TGTGCCAGCAGCTATTCAGACATTACTTACGAGCAGTACTTC. This encodes CASSYSDITYEQYF.

The CDR3, as DNA: TGTGCCAGCAGCTTAGATCCGACAGGGTCTGGCTACACCTTC. This translates into CASSLDPTGSGYTF. The chain joins TRBV7-2 to TRBJ1-2; 7 nucleotides match TRBD1. The germline V gene has CDR1 SGHTA and CDR2 FQGNSA. The CDR3 runs 14 residues. With V trimmed by 1 base and J by 7 bases, 6 bases remained unmatched.

The chain links TRBV13 to TRBJ2-3; D gene ambiguous. The CDR3 is 14 residues long. Germline CDR1 and CDR2: PRHDT and FYEKMQ (reference sequence). The V and J ends lost 4 bases and 4 bases respectively, with 12 bases between them. CDR3 residues: CASSSPLKPDTQYF. The CDR3 DNA reads TGTGCCAGCAGCTCCCCCCTGAAGCCAGATACGCAGTATTTT.

This chain links TRBV11-1 with TRBJ2-1; a weak D match, TRBD1 (6 bases). CDR1 SGHAT and CDR2 FQDESV come from the germline V gene (reference sequence). This CDR3 spans 13 amino acids. Trimming pared 5 bases from V and 10 bases from J, leaving 15 bases between. CDR3 amino acids: CASSGSTGTEQFF. The CDR3, as DNA: TGTGCCAGCAGCGGGAGCACCGGGACAGAGCAGTTCTTC. The full variable domain, with the rest looked up from reference TRBV11-1 and TRBJ2-1, is EAEVAQSPRYKITEKSQAVAFWCDPISGHATLYWYRQILGQGPELLVQFQDESVVDDSQLPKDRFSAERLKGVDSTLKIQPAELGDSAMYLCASSGSTGTEQFFGPGTRLTVL.

This clonotype was picked up a small number of times. The CDR3 sequence: CATSRDKVFGGGRSYNEQFF. DNA of the CDR3: TGTGCCACCAGCAGAGATAAAGTGTTCGGGGGGGGTCGCTCCTACAATGAGCAGTTCTTC. The V call is TRBV15, the J call TRBJ2-1; 8 nucleotides line up with TRBD2. The CDR3 is made up of 20 amino acids. Trimming cost V 0 bases and J 0 bases; bases outside gene matches: 13. Germline-derived CDR1 and CDR2 are LNHNV and YYDKDF (reference sequence). The variable domain in full, with the rest retrieved from reference TRBV15 and TRBJ2-1, is DAMVIQNPRYQVTQFGKPVTLSCSQTLNHNVMYWYQQKSSQAPKLLFHYYDKDFNNEADTPDNFQSRRPNTSFCFLDIRSPGLGDTAMYLCATSRDKVFGGGRSYNEQFFGPGTRLTVL.

This clonotype was counted ten times or more. The CDR3 loop reads CASRKDNEQFF. CDR3 DNA: TGTGCCAGCAGAAAGGACAATGAGCAGTTCTTC. This rearrangement joins TRBV6-2 or TRBV6-3 to TRBJ2-1; D gene uncertain. The CDR3 sequence is 11 residues long. V gave up 6 bases and J gave up 5 bases, with 5 bases separating them. The germline V gene encodes CDR1 MNHEY and CDR2 SVGEGT.

This chain joins TRBV5-1 and TRBJ1-4; 7 bases line up with TRBD1. V shed 3 bases, J shed 6 bases, and the junction held 8 bases outside the gene matches. Germline assignment: CDR1 SGHRS and CDR2 YFSETQ. The CDR3 sequence is 15 residues long. CDR3 nucleotide sequence: TGCGCCAGCAGCTCGGGGGACAGTGTTTATGAAAAACTGTTTTTT. It codes for CASSSGDSVYEKLFF.

On this clonotype: A read error may produce the germline difference seen at one junction end. This rearrangement joins TRBV6-2 or TRBV6-3 to TRBJ2-7; no reliable D call. CDR3 length equals 11 residues. Per the germline V gene, CDR1 is MNHEY and CDR2 is SVGEGT. The CDR3 region is CASSYFSERYF. The CDR3 nucleotides read TGTGCCAGCAGTTACTTCTCCGAGCGGTACTTC.

This clonotype was picked up a small number of times. The chain's CDR3 is CASSLHGPYEQYF. Written as DNA, the CDR3 is TGTGCCAGCAGTTTACACGGGCCCTACGAGCAGTACTTC. The genes are TRBV28 and TRBJ2-7; D unclear. In germline, CDR1 is MDHEN, CDR2 SYDVKM. The CDR3 has 13 residues. Trimming stripped 2 bases from V and 2 bases from J, with 7 bases between.

The chain carries TRBV24-1 and TRBJ2-1, with a tentative D call TRBD1 (6 bases). This CDR3 has 15 amino acids. Trimming pared 3 bases from V and 1 base from J, leaving 9 bases between. Looked up from germline, CDR1 is KGHDR and CDR2 is SFDVKD. CDR3 coding DNA: TGTGCCACCAGTGATCGGGACACTTCCTACAATGAGCAGTTCTTC. This translates into CATSDRDTSYNEQFF.

This rearrangement joins TRBV28 to TRBJ2-6; D may be TRBD2 (5 bases). The CDR3 runs 18 residues. Trimming removed 6 bases from V and 0 bases from J, with 18 bases in between. Germline CDR1 is MDHEN and CDR2 is SYDVKM. DNA for the CDR3: TGTGCCAGCAGGGCCGGAGGCCTCCGACGCTCTGGGGCCAACGTCCTGACTTTC. Its translation is CASRAGGLRRSGANVLTF.

The chain joins TRBV20-1 to TRBJ2-1; 7 bases fit TRBD2. Germline trimming cut 2 bases from V and 3 bases from J; bases unmatched to any gene: 7. CDR1 is DFQATT and CDR2 is SNEGSKA in the germline V gene (reference sequence). The CDR3 has 15 amino acids. CDR3 protein: CSARLRRGVYNEQFF. CDR3 DNA: TGCAGTGCTAGACTCCGCCGGGGGGTCTACAATGAGCAGTTCTTC.

The chain couples TRBV7-9 to TRBJ1-1, with a possible D match to TRBD1 (6 bases). Per germline, CDR1 SEHNR and CDR2 FQNEAQ (reference sequence). The CDR3 length is 18 residues. Trimming left V 0 bases short and J 0 bases short, with 17 bases between. CDR3: CASSLASGQLSMNTEAFF. The CDR3 DNA sequence: TGTGCCAGCAGCTTAGCCTCCGGACAGCTTTCCATGAACACTGAAGCTTTCTTT.

This sequence joins TRBV5-5 and TRBJ1-6; 8 nucleotides align to TRBD1. The CDR3 sequence is 15 residues long. V was pared by 6 bases and J by 7 bases, with 9 bases of the junction left unmatched. The germline CDR1 and CDR2 sequences are SGHKS and YYEKEE (reference sequence). The CDR3: CASIPGTGTNSPLHF. CDR3 nucleotide sequence: TGTGCCAGCATACCCGGGACAGGCACAAATTCACCCCTCCACTTT.

This chain links TRBV11-2 with TRBJ2-6, with D possibly matching TRBD1 (6 bases). V was shortened by 5 bases and J by 1 base, with 15 bases between the two germline ends. This CDR3 contains 17 residues. CDR1 and CDR2 from the germline V gene are SGHAT and FQNNGV. The CDR3 DNA follows: TGTGCCAGCAGCGCAAACAGGGTGGGTTCTGGGGCCAACGTCCTGACTTTC. As protein: CASSANRVGSGANVLTF.

This clonotype was counted once. The CDR3 sequence: CSALRQGEYEQYF. For the CDR3, the DNA is TGCAGTGCCCTACGACAGGGGGAATACGAGCAGTACTTC. The chain combines TRBV20-1 with TRBJ2-7, with 9 bases lining up with TRBD1. The ends lost 6 bases at V and 4 bases at J; junction bases unmatched: 7. Germline CDR1 and CDR2: DFQATT and SNEGSKA (reference sequence). This CDR3 has 13 residues.

The chain is built from TRBV14 and TRBJ2-5, with TRBD2 matching over 8 bases. V shed 1 base, J shed 1 base, and the junction held 5 bases outside the gene matches. Per germline, CDR1 SGHDN and CDR2 FVKESK. The CDR3 sequence is 16 residues long. CDR3 coding DNA: TGTGCCAGCAGCCAAGTTGCGGGGGGTAGCCAAGAGACCCAGTACTTC. It yields the protein CASSQVAGGSQETQYF. Filled out from reference TRBV14 and TRBJ2-5, the complete variable domain reads EAGVTQFPSHSVIEKGQTVTLRCDPISGHDNLYWYRRVMGKEIKFLLHFVKESKQDESGMPNNRFLAERTGGTYSTLKVQPAELEDSGVYFCASSQVAGGSQETQYFGPGTRLLVL.

The chain joins TRBV27 to TRBJ2-3; 9 positions match TRBD2. CDR1 is MNHEY and CDR2 is SMNVEV in the germline V gene (reference sequence). This CDR3 region has 16 residues. V shed 3 bases and J 1 base; nucleotides not matched to a gene: 5. The CDR3 sequence: CASSFGLARRTDTQYF. Written as DNA, the CDR3 is TGTGCCAGCAGTTTTGGACTAGCGCGACGCACAGATACGCAGTATTTT.

The chain carries TRBV7-2 and TRBJ1-1, with D possibly matching TRBD1 (6 bases). There are 16 residues in the CDR3. Germline CDR1 SGHTA, CDR2 FQGNSA. V dropped 3 bases and J dropped 6 bases, with 20 bases sitting between them. Written as DNA, the CDR3 is TGTGCCAGCAGCTTGGGACAAGTTTTGGGCGTCGCTGAAGCTTTCTTT. This sequence encodes CASSLGQVLGVAEAFF.

The V gene is TRBV2, the J gene TRBJ1-6, with a possible D match to TRBD1 (6 bases). Between the trimmed V and J ends, which lost 6 bases and 7 bases, there was a span of 16 bases. This CDR3 contains 15 residues. Germline values: CDR1 SNHLY, CDR2 FYNNEI. The CDR3, as DNA: TGTGCCAGCAGCACAGGGTCACCACTGAATTCACCCCTCCACTTT. The encoded protein is CASSTGSPLNSPLHF.